This T cell receptor (beta chain) was documented in a study of regulatory T cells in long-lasting Graves disease. V shed 2 bases and J shed 0 bases, with 8 bases lying between them. The CDR3 is 14 amino acids. CDR1 and CDR2 from the germline V gene are MNHNS and SASEGT. Time point meaning: persistent/refractory GD, antithyroid drugs over 5 years with positive TRAb. Following extraction of RNA from PBMCs, that RNA was used to make the TCR library. The diagnosis of Graves' disease used American Thyroid Association guidelines. From an endocrinology department in Xi'an, China, came the patients. EDTA tubes collected nine milliliters of peripheral blood. To note about this clonotype: Its antigen remains unknown.

Assembly of TCR beta libraries relied on iRepertoire HTBI primers together with Arm-PCR of CDR3 regions. Via MiXCR, TCRdb re-called the multiplex PCR reads, giving one row per CDR3 protein. The sample lists more than 350,000 distinct CDR3 sequences, 20% to 25% occurring once. Findings and caveats of the study: What was studied was peripheral blood only, and not thyroid tissue.

Source: peripheral blood mononuclear cells (PBMCs), taken when the disease was refractory, from a patient treated with antithyroid drugs. This clonotype originated in a female donor with Graves disease. The chain has TRBV6-1 and TRBJ2-7; D uncertain. DNA of the CDR3: TGTGCCAGCAGTGAATACGGTAGCTCCTACGAGCAGTACTTC. Amino acid sequence: CASSEYGSSYEQYF.